A selection of T cell receptor beta chains follows, all from one sample in a study of blood T cell repertoires in COVID-19. Data came from immunoSEQ multiplex PCR; TCRdb stores just in-frame clones and leaves some out. The sample includes some 120,000 clones, approximately 87% of them seen just once. The source material was peripheral blood. These receptor sequences come from a man aged 30-40 years with acute or convalescent COVID-19. Both conserved end residues are part of each CDR3. Each record gives: clone size, D gene, V gene, J gene, CDR3 DNA, CDR3 protein. D genes are given only for firm matches. Where a row states a size, it is once, few, many or the class of an expanded clone; other rows omit it.

size: NA
D: NA
V: TRBV2
J: TRBJ2-7
DNA: TGTGCCAGTGGCGGCCCCGGTACCTACGAGCAGTACTTC
CDR3: CASGGPGTYEQYF

size: NA
D: TRBD2
V: TRBV6-2/TRBV6-3
J: TRBJ2-2
DNA: TGTGCCAGCAGCCTCCGTGGAGCGGGGGCCCGCAACACCGGGGAGCTGTTTTTT
CDR3: CASSLRGAGARNTGELFF

size: NA
D: TRBD2
V: TRBV27
J: TRBJ2-2
DNA: TGTGCCACCCGACGGGGGGGCCGAGTAAAGGGGGAGCTGTTTTTT
CDR3: CATRRGGRVKGELFF

size: NA
D: NA
V: TRBV2
J: TRBJ1-6
DNA: TGTGCCAGCAGCGGGTCTAATTCACCCCTCCACTTT
CDR3: CASSGSNSPLHF

size: NA
D: NA
V: TRBV2
J: TRBJ2-3
DNA: TGTGCCAGCAGTGAAATCAGCGGAGATACGCAGTATTTT
CDR3: CASSEISGDTQYF

size: NA
D: NA
V: TRBV3-1/TRBV3-2
J: TRBJ1-3
DNA: TGTGCCAGCAGCCAAGACAGGATCTCTGGAAACACCATATATTTT
CDR3: CASSQDRISGNTIYF

size: NA
D: TRBD2
V: TRBV2
J: TRBJ2-5
DNA: TGTGCCAGCAGTGAAAGGCGGGAGGGCAGTCAGCAAGAGACCCAGTACTTC
CDR3: CASSERREGSQQETQYF

size: once
D: NA
V: TRBV10-3
J: TRBJ1-1
DNA: TGTGCCATCAGTGAGGGAGGGTGGGGCACTGAAGCTTTCTTT
CDR3: CAISEGGWGTEAFF

size: NA
D: NA
V: TRBV13
J: TRBJ2-6
DNA: TGTGCCAGCACCAAGGGACTGCCCGACGTCCTGACTTTC
CDR3: CASTKGLPDVLTF

size: NA
D: NA
V: TRBV30
J: TRBJ2-1
DNA: TGTGCCTGGACCCCGGACAGCTCCTACAATGAGCAGTTCTTC
CDR3: CAWTPDSSYNEQFF

size: NA
D: NA
V: TRBV5-4
J: TRBJ2-1
DNA: TGTGCCAGCAGCCCCAAGGACAGTAACAATGAGCAGTTCTTC
CDR3: CASSPKDSNNEQFF

size: NA
D: TRBD1
V: TRBV27
J: TRBJ1-6
DNA: TGTGCCAGCAGTTTATGGGCCCCCCGGGACAGGGGGCGACAATCACCCCTCCACTTT
CDR3: CASSLWAPRDRGRQSPLHF

size: once
D: TRBD2
V: TRBV6-1
J: TRBJ2-1
DNA: TGTGCCAGCAGTGAAGGACTAGCGGGAGTTGAGCAGTTCTTC
CDR3: CASSEGLAGVEQFF

size: NA
D: TRBD2
V: TRBV11-3
J: TRBJ2-1
DNA: TGTGCCAGCAGTATTAGCGGGGGGCCGGACAATGAGCAGTTCTTC
CDR3: CASSISGGPDNEQFF

size: NA
D: TRBD2
V: TRBV7-8
J: TRBJ2-3
DNA: TGTGCCAGCAGCTTAGTTGGACTAGCGGGGGGCACAGATACGCAGTATTTT
CDR3: CASSLVGLAGGTDTQYF

size: NA
D: TRBD1
V: TRBV3-1/TRBV3-2
J: TRBJ1-2
DNA: TGTGCCAGCGGGACAGCTGTCGGCTACACCTTC
CDR3: CASGTAVGYTF